The 24 T cell receptor beta chains reported below all come from one sample, sequenced in a study of glioma-infiltrating T cells after dendritic cell vaccination. As for time point: after dendritic cell vaccination, including at tumor progression/relapse. Only in-frame clones appear in the TCRdb table, and some are missing; sequencing was by immunoSEQ multiplex PCR. The table has more than 85,000 clones, around 90% seen once. The sequenced sample was blood, obtained after dendritic cell vaccination. The receptors derive from a human donor with glioblastoma.

Regarding this clone: Different DNA sequences within this sample yield the same CDR3. V is TRBV5-1 and J is TRBJ2-5; the D gene is possibly TRBD1 (5 bases). The CDR3 is 13 residues long. V was pared by 2 bases and J by 4 bases, with 9 bases between. CDR1 and CDR2 from the germline V gene are SGHRS and YFSETQ. The CDR3 is CASSLGRGETQYF. The CDR3 nucleotides are TGCGCCAGCAGCTTAGGTAGGGGAGAGACCCAGTACTTC.

Of note for this clone: One end of the junction fails to match germline, which may point to a read error. The chain couples TRBV15 to TRBJ1-5, with 7 nucleotides matching TRBD1. Germline V lookup: CDR1 LNHNV, CDR2 YYDKDF (reference sequence). This CDR3 comprises 15 residues. CDR3 sequence: CATSGDDRVVQPQHF. The DNA of the CDR3 is TGTGCCACCAGCGGAGACGACAGGGTGGTTCAGCCCCAGCATTTT.

V and J are TRBV2 and TRBJ2-3; a weak D match, TRBD2 (6 bases). Trimming stripped 5 bases from V and 2 bases from J, with 11 bases between. The CDR3 is 14 residues long. CDR1 is SNHLY, CDR2 FYNNEI, per germline. CDR3 DNA: TGTGCCAGCAGTCGGGACTCCATCACAGATACGCAGTATTTT. Translating gives CASSRDSITDTQYF.

As for this clone: Other nucleotide sequences in the sample specify the same CDR3. This sequence joins TRBV9 and TRBJ1-5, with TRBD1 matching 7 bases. The CDR3 covers 14 residues. Trimming removed 2 bases from V and 3 bases from J; junction bases left unmatched: 2. Germline-derived CDR1 and CDR2 are SGDLS and YYNGEE. CDR3 sequence reads: CASSVGQINQPQHF. Here the CDR3 DNA reads TGTGCCAGCAGCGTGGGACAGATCAATCAGCCCCAGCATTTT.

V usage is TRBV9 and J usage is TRBJ2-1; TRBD2 aligns across 7 bases. V lost 0 bases, J lost 9 bases, and 12 bases stayed unmatched. The CDR3 is made up of 16 amino acids. CDR1 SGDLS and CDR2 YYNGEE come from the germline V gene. The CDR3 coding sequence is TGTGCCAGCAGCGTAGGAGGGAGGGCGGCATCTAGTGAGCAGTTCTTC. Its protein is CASSVGGRAASSEQFF. Full variable domain (outside the CDR3, taken from reference TRBV9 and TRBJ2-1): DSGVTQTPKHLITATGQRVTLRCSPRSGDLSVYWYQQSLDQGLQFLIQYYNGEERAKGNILERFSAQQFPDLHSELNLSSLELGDSALYFCASSVGGRAASSEQFFGPGTRLTVL.

This clone was seen just once. The V gene is TRBV5-1, the J gene TRBJ2-7; TRBD2 agrees at 15 bases. This CDR3 spans 15 amino acids. Germline CDR1 reads SGHRS; CDR2 reads YFSETQ. The V and J ends lost 4 bases and 4 bases, in that order; junction bases with no gene match: 3. CDR3 region: CASSPGLAGGYEQYF. CDR3 nucleotides: TGCGCCAGCAGCCCCGGACTAGCGGGAGGGTACGAGCAGTACTTC.

The DNA for the CDR3 is TGTGCCAGCAGCAAAGTCACTAGCGGGGCCCCGCGGGAGCAGTACTTC. Translated: CASSKVTSGAPREQYF. The rearrangement links TRBV21-1 to TRBJ2-7; no check of the table's D call, TRBD2, against the DNA was made. TRBV21-1 is marked as a pseudogene. The CDR3 is 16 residues long.

The rearrangement joins TRBV19 to TRBJ1-2; possible D gene TRBD1, 6 bases. The V gene's germline CDR1 is LNHDA and CDR2 SQIVND (reference sequence). The CDR3 runs 12 residues. The V end lost 7 bases, the J end lost 5 bases, and 11 bases lay between the germline ends. The CDR3 spells CASTQDRYGYTF. CDR3 coding DNA: TGTGCCAGTACCCAGGACAGATATGGCTACACCTTC.

This clone was recorded once. This chain links TRBV11-3 with TRBJ2-4, with D unresolved. Germline V CDR1 and CDR2: SGHNT, YENEEA. V shed 6 bases and J shed 0 bases, with 21 bases lying between them. CDR3 size: 18 residues. CDR3 protein: CASSGAKTGSIAKNIQYF. The CDR3 DNA sequence: TGTGCCAGCAGTGGAGCTAAGACGGGTAGTATAGCCAAAAACATTCAGTACTTC.

In DNA form, the CDR3 reads TGTGCCAGCAGTGTGAGCGGGAGCAATGAGCAGTTCTTC. Residues: CASSVSGSNEQFF. This chain connects TRBV27 to TRBJ2-1; 8 bases map to TRBD2. V lost 5 bases and J lost 6; bases outside the gene matches: 3. CDR1 MNHEY and CDR2 SMNVEV come from the germline V gene (reference sequence). The CDR3 contains 13 residues.

This sequence joins TRBV7-6 and TRBJ1-1, with 7 bases aligning to TRBD1. The trim removed 5 bases at V and 2 bases at J, leaving 5 bases unmatched. CDR1 is SGHVS, CDR2 FNYEAQ, per germline. This CDR3 is built from 14 residues. The CDR3 spells CASSHRGINTEAFF. The DNA for the CDR3 is TGTGCCAGCAGCCACAGGGGTATAAACACTGAAGCTTTCTTT.

This clone has more than one count but fewer than ten. V is TRBV4-1 and J is TRBJ1-1; D unclear. The CDR3 has 14 amino acids. Trimming stripped 1 base from V and 1 base from J, with 7 bases between. Germline V CDR1 and CDR2: MGHRA, YSYEKL. Here the CDR3 DNA reads TGCGCCAGCAGCCAAGTGCTGAGGAACACTGAAGCTTTCTTT. It encodes CASSQVLRNTEAFF.

The chain employs TRBV30 and TRBJ1-3; 7 bases map to TRBD1. This CDR3 region has 14 residues. Trimming removed 7 bases from V and 1 base from J; junction bases left unmatched: 7. Germline CDR1 is GTSNPN and CDR2 is SVGIG (reference sequence). CDR3 region: CAFSTGLSGNTIYF. In nucleotides, the CDR3 is TGTGCCTTCTCGACAGGGCTATCTGGAAACACCATATATTTT. The variable domain in full, with the rest retrieved from reference TRBV30 and TRBJ1-3, is SQTIHQWPATLVQPVGSPLSLECTVEGTSNPNLYWYRQAAGRGLQLLFYSVGIGQISSEVPQNLSASRPQDRQFILSSKKLLLSDSGFYLCAFSTGLSGNTIYFGEGSWLTVV.

The J gene is TRBJ2-2, the V gene TRBV30; D is possibly TRBD2 (7 bases). The V gene's germline CDR1 is GTSNPN and CDR2 SVGIG (reference sequence). V lost 2 bases, J lost 3 bases, and 10 bases lay in between. CDR3 length: 14 amino acids. CDR3 loop: CAWSIGGHTGELFF. Here the CDR3 DNA reads TGTGCCTGGAGTATCGGGGGGCACACCGGGGAGCTGTTTTTT.

This sequence joins TRBV5-5 and TRBJ2-5; TRBD2 matches at 13 bases. Germline lookup yields CDR1 SGHKS and CDR2 YYEKEE (reference sequence). The CDR3 extends over 17 amino acids. Germline trimming cut 0 bases from V and 5 bases from J; bases unmatched to any gene: 7. CDR3 residues: CASSLGLAGGDRETQYF. The DNA of the CDR3 is TGTGCCAGCAGCTTGGGACTAGCGGGAGGAGACCGCGAGACCCAGTACTTC.

In this sample, this clone turned up once. This chain uses TRBV5-6 with TRBJ1-6; D unclear. This CDR3 is 16 amino acids long. Trimming took off 0 bases at V and 4 bases at J, with 11 bases between the two ends. CDR1 and CDR2 (germline): SGHDT, YYEEEE. CDR3 sequence reads: CASSLAGSAYNSPLHF. The DNA of the CDR3 is TGTGCCAGCAGCTTGGCCGGGTCAGCTTATAATTCACCCCTCCACTTT.

The rearrangement uses TRBV11-2 and TRBJ2-5; 7 bases match TRBD2. Germline CDR1 and CDR2: SGHAT and FQNNGV. The length of the CDR3 is 14 residues. The V and J ends lost 4 bases and 1 base, in that order; junction bases with no gene match: 3. Written as DNA, the CDR3 is TGTGCCAGCAGCTCGCGGGGGACCCAAGAGACCCAGTACTTC. Protein sequence: CASSSRGTQETQYF.

The rearrangement links TRBV18 to TRBJ1-2; tentative D call: TRBD1 (6 bases). CDR3 length: 13 residues. Trimming took off 2 bases at V and 6 bases at J, with 10 bases between the two ends. CDR1 and CDR2 from the germline V gene are KGHSH and LQKENI. The CDR3 DNA is TGTGCCAGCTCACCAGGGGGCGATCATGGCTACACCTTC. This codes for CASSPGGDHGYTF.

The chain uses TRBV9 and TRBJ2-5; D remains ambiguous. Germline-derived CDR1 and CDR2 are SGDLS and YYNGEE. CDR3 length equals 15 residues. The V and J ends lost 0 bases and 4 bases respectively, with 13 bases between them. CDR3 in amino acids: CASSVDRDPVETQYF. The CDR3 nucleotides read TGTGCCAGCAGCGTAGACAGAGACCCAGTAGAGACCCAGTACTTC.

The chain is built from TRBV28 and TRBJ1-2; D is perhaps TRBD1 (6 bases). V was pared by 5 bases and J by 4 bases, with 8 bases between. The CDR3 length is 12 residues. Germline CDR1 is MDHEN and CDR2 is SYDVKM. The CDR3 loop reads CASSLTGYGYTF. CDR3 coding DNA: TGTGCCAGCAGTCTGACAGGCTATGGCTACACCTTC.

This chain connects TRBV2 to TRBJ2-2; TRBD2 is a possible D gene (5 bases). The CDR3 consists of 14 residues. In germline, CDR1 is SNHLY, CDR2 FYNNEI. Trimming took off 8 bases at V and 2 bases at J, with 12 bases between the two ends. The DNA for the CDR3 is TGTGCCAGCGGGAGAGGCCGAAACACCGGGGAGCTGTTTTTT. Amino acids: CASGRGRNTGELFF.

This chain connects TRBV9 to TRBJ2-3, with 9 nucleotides matching TRBD1. This CDR3 comprises 15 residues. Unmatched junction bases numbered 7, after V lost 4 bases and J lost 4 bases. Germline CDR1 reads SGDLS; CDR2 reads YYNGEE. The CDR3 reads CASSSRQGGADTQYF. DNA of the CDR3: TGTGCCAGCAGCTCCCGACAGGGGGGGGCAGATACGCAGTATTTT. The full variable domain, rest sourced from reference TRBV9 and TRBJ2-3, is DSGVTQTPKHLITATGQRVTLRCSPRSGDLSVYWYQQSLDQGLQFLIQYYNGEERAKGNILERFSAQQFPDLHSELNLSSLELGDSALYFCASSSRQGGADTQYFGPGTRLTVL.

J is TRBJ1-6 and V is TRBV5-4; maybe TRBD1 (5 bases). CDR1 is SGHNT, CDR2 YYREEE, per germline (reference sequence). Deletions cut 0 bases from V and 4 bases from J, with 8 bases between. The CDR3 runs 15 residues. The CDR3 spells CASSLGGRYNSPLHF. As DNA, the CDR3 is TGTGCCAGCAGCTTGGGGGGGAGGTATAATTCACCCCTCCACTTT.

The chain carries TRBV5-4 and TRBJ2-2; TRBD2 matches 7 bases. V shed 0 bases and J 0 bases; nucleotides not matched to a gene: 2. Germline CDR1 SGHNT, CDR2 YYREEE (reference sequence). This CDR3 comprises 16 residues. The CDR3 bases are TGTGCCAGCAGCTTGGAGGGAGGGGCGAACACCGGGGAGCTGTTTTTT. This encodes CASSLEGGANTGELFF.